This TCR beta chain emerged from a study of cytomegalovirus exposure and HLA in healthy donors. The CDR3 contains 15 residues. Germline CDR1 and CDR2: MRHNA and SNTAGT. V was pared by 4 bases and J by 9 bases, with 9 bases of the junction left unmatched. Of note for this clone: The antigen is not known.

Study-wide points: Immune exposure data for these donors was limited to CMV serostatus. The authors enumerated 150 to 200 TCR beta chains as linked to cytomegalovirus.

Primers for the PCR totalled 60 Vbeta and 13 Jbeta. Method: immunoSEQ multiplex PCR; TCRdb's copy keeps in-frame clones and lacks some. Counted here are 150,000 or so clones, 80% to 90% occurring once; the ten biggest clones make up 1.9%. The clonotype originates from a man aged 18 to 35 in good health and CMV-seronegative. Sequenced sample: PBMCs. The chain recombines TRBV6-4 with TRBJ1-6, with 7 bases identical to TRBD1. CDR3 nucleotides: TGTGCCAGCAGTGCTACAGGGGTCGGAAGTTCACCCCTCCACTTT. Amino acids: CASSATGVGSSPLHF.